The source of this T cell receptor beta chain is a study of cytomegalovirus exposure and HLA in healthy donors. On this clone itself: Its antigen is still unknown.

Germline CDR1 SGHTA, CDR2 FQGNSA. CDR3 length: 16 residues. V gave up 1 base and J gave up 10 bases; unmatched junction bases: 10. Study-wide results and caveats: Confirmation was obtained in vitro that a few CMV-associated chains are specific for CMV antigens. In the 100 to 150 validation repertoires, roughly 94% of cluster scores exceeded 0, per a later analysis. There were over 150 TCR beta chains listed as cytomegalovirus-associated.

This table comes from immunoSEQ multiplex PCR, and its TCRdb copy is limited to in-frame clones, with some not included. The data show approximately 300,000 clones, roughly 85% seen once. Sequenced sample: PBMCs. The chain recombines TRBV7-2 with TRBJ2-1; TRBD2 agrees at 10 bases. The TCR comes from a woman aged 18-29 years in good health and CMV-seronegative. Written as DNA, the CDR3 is TGTGCCAGCAGCTTAGGGGGAGCGGGAGGGGGCGGCGAGCAGTTCTTC. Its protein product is CASSLGGAGGGGEQFF.